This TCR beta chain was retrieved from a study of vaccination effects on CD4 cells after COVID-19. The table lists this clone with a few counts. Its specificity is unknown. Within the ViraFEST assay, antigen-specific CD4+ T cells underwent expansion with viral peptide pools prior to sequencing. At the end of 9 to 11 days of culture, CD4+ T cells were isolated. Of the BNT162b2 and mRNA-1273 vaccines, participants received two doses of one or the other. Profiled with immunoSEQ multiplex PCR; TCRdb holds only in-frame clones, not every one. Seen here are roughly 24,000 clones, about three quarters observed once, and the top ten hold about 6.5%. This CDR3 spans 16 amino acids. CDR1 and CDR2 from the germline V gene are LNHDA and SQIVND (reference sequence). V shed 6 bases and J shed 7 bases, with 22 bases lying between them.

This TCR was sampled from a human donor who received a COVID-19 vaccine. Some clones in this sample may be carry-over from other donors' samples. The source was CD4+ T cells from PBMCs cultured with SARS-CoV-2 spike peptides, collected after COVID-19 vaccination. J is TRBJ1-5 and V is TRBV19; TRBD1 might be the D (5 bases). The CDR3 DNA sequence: TGTGCCAGTAGCTCTACCCCCTCCAGCGAGGGGCAGCCCCAGCATTTT. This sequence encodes CASSSTPSSEGQPQHF. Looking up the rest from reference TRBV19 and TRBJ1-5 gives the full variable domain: DGGITQSPKYLFRKEGQNVTLSCEQNLNHDAMYWYRQDPGQGLRLIYYSQIVNDFQKGDIAEGYSVSREKKESFPLTVTSAQKNPTAFYLCASSSTPSSEGQPQHFGDGTRLSIL.